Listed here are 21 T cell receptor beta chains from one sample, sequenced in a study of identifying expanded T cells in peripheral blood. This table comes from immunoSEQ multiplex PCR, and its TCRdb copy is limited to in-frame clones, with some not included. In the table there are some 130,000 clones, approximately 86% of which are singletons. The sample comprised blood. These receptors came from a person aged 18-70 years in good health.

The CDR3 sequence is CASSEFEDRSDYEPLHF. CDR3 nucleotides: TGTGCCAGCAGTGAATTTGAGGACAGGTCCGATTATGAACCCCTCCACTTT. J is TRBJ1-6 and V is TRBV25-1; TRBD1 matches 7 bases. Per germline, CDR1 MGHDK and CDR2 SYGVNS. This CDR3 region has 17 residues. The trim removed 1 base at V and 12 bases at J, leaving 15 bases unmatched.

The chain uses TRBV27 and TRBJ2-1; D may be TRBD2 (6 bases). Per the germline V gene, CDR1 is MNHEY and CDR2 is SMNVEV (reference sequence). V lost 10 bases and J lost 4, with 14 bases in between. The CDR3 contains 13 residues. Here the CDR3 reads CATAGTVYNEQFF. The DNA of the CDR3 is TGTGCCACCGCCGGGACTGTTTACAATGAGCAGTTCTTC.

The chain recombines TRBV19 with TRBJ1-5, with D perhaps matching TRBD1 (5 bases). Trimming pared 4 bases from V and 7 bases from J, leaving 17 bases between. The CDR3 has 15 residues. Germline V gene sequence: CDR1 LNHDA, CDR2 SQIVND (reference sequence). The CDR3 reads CASSTWGEGWQPQHF. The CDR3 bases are TGTGCCAGTAGTACGTGGGGGGAAGGATGGCAGCCCCAGCATTTT.

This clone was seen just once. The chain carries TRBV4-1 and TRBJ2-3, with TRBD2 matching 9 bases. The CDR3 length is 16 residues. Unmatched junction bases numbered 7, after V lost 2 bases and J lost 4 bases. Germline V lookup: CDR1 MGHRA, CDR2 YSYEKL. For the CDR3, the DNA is TGCGCCAGCAGCCAAAGCGGGGGGCTACAAGCAGATACGCAGTATTTT. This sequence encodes CASSQSGGLQADTQYF.

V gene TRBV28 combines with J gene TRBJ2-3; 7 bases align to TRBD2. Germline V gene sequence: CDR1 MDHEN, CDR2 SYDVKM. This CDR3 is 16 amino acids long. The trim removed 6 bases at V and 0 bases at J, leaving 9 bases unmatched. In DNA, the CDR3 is TGTGCCAGCAGCCTATTGGGAGCGGGGAGCACAGATACGCAGTATTTT. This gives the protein CASSLLGAGSTDTQYF.

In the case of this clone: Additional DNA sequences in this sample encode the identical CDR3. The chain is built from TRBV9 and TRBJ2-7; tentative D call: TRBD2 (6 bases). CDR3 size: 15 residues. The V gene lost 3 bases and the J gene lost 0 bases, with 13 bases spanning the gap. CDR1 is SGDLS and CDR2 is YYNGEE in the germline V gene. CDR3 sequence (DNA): TGTGCCAGCAGCGCCAGCGGAGGGAGCTCCTACGAGCAGTACTTC. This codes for CASSASGGSSYEQYF.

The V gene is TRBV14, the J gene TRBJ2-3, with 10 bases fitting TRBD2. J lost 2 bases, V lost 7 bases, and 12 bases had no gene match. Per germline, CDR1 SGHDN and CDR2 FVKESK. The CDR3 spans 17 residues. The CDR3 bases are TGTGCCAGCAAGGGGGCTAGCGGGAGCAGGCTCACAGATACGCAGTATTTT. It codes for CASKGASGSRLTDTQYF.

The CDR3 region is CASSSTFSWPYNSPLHF. In nucleotides, the CDR3 is TGTGCCAGCAGCTCCACCTTCTCATGGCCCTATAATTCACCCCTCCACTTT. The chain recombines TRBV7-8 with TRBJ1-6; no firm D call. Trimming stripped 4 bases from V and 2 bases from J, with 15 bases between. The CDR3 runs 17 residues. CDR1 is SGHVS, CDR2 FQNEAQ, per germline. The whole variable domain, remainder taken from reference TRBV7-8 and TRBJ1-6, is GAGVSQSPRYKVAKRGQDVALRCDPISGHVSLFWYQQALGQGPEFLTYFQNEAQLDKSGLPSDRFFAERPEGSVSTLKIQRTQQEDSAVYLCASSSTFSWPYNSPLHFGNGTRLTVT.

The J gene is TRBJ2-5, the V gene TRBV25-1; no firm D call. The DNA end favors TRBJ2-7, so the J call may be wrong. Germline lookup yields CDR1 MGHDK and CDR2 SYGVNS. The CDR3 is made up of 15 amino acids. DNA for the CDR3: TGTGCCAGCAGTGAATTAAAAGGTCATGGGTACGAGCAGTACTTC. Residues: CASSELKGHGYEQYF.

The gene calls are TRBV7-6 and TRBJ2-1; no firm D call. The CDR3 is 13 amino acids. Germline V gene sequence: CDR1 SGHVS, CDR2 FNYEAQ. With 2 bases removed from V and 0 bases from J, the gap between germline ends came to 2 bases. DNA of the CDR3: TGTGCCAGCAGCTTAACCTCCTACAATGAGCAGTTCTTC. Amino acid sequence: CASSLTSYNEQFF.

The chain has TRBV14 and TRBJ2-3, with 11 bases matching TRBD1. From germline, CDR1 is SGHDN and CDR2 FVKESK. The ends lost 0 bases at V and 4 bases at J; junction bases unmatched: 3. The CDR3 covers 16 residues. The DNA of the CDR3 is TGTGCCAGCAGCCAAGATGGACAGGGGGCGGCAGATACGCAGTATTTT. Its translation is CASSQDGQGAADTQYF.

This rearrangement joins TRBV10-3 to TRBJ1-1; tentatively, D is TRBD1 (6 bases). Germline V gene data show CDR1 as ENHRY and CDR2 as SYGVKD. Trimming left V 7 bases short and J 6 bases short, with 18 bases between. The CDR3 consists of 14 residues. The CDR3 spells CAITSRGEISEAFF. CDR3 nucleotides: TGTGCCATCACAAGCAGGGGCGAGATTTCTGAAGCTTTCTTT.

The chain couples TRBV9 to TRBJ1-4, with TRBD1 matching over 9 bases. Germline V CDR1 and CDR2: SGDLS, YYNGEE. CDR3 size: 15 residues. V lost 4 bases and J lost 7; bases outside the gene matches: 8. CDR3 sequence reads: CASSFLDRGGEKLFF. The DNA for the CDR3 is TGTGCCAGCAGCTTTCTGGACAGGGGCGGTGAAAAACTGTTTTTT.

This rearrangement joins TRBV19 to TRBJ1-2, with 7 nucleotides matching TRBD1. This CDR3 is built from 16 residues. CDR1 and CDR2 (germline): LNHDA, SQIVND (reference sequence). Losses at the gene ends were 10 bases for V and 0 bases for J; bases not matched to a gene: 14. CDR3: CAIQTRQGRANYGYTF. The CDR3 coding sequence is TGTGCCATCCAGACCCGACAGGGACGTGCTAACTATGGCTACACCTTC.

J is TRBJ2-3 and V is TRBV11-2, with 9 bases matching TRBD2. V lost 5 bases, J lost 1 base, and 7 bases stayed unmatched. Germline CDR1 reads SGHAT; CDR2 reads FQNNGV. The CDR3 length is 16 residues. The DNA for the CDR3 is TGTGCCAGCAGCCCCCGAGCTAGCGGGGGCACAGATACGCAGTATTTT. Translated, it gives CASSPRASGGTDTQYF.

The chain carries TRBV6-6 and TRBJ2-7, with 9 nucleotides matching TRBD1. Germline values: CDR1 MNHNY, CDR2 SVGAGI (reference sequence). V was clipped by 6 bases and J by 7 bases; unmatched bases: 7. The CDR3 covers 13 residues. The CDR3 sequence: CASRGQGLIEQYF. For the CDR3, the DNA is TGTGCCAGCAGGGGACAGGGATTAATAGAGCAGTACTTC.

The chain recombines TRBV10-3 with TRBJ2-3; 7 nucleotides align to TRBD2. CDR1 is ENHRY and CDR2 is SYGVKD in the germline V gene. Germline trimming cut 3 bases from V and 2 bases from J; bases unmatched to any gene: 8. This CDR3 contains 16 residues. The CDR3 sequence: CAISEGRELFTDTQYF. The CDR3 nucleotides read TGTGCCATCAGTGAAGGGCGGGAGCTTTTCACAGATACGCAGTATTTT.

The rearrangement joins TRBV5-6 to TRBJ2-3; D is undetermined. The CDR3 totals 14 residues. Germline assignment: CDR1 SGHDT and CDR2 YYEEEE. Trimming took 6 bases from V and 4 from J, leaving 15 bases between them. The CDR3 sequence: CASISLVVSDTQYF. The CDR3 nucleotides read TGTGCCAGCATCTCCTTGGTGGTATCAGATACGCAGTATTTT.

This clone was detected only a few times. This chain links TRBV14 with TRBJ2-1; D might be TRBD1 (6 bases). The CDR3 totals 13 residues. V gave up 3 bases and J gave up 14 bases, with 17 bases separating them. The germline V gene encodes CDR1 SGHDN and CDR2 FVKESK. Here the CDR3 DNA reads TGTGCCAGCAGCCACATAAACGACAGGTTCGAGTTCTTC. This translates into CASSHINDRFEFF.

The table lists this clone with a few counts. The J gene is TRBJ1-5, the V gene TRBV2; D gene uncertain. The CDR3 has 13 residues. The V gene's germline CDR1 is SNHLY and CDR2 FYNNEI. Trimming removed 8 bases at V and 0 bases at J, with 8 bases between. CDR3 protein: CASCLDSNQPQHF. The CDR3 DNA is TGTGCCAGCTGTCTGGATAGCAATCAGCCCCAGCATTTT.

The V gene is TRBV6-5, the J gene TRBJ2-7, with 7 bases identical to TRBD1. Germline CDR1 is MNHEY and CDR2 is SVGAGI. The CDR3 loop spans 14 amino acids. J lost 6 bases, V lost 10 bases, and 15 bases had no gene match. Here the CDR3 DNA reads TGTGCCATCGGATCACGGGACAGAGGGGGCGAGCAGTACTTC. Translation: CAIGSRDRGGEQYF.